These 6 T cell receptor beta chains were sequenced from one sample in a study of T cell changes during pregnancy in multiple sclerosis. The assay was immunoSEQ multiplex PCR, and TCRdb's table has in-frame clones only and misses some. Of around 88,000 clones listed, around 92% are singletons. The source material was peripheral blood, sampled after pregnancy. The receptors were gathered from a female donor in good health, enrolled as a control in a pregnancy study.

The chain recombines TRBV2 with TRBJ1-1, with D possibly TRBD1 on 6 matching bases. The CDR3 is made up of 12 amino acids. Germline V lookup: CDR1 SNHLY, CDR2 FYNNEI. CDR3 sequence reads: CSSRGAGTEAFF. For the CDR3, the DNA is TGTTCATCCAGGGGAGCTGGGACTGAAGCTTTCTTT. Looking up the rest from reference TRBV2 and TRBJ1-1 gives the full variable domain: EPEVTQTPSHQVTQMGQEVILRCVPISNHLYFYWYRQILGQKVEFLVSFYNNEISEKSEIFDDQFSVERPDGSNFTLKIRSTKLEDSAMYFCSSRGAGTEAFFGQGTRLTVV.

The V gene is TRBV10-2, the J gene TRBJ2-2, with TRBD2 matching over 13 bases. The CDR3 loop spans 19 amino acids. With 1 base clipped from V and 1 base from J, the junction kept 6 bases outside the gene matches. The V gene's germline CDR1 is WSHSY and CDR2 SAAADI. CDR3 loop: CASSEWGTSGRENTGELFF. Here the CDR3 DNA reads TGCGCCAGCAGTGAGTGGGGTACTAGCGGGAGGGAGAACACCGGGGAGCTGTTTTTT.

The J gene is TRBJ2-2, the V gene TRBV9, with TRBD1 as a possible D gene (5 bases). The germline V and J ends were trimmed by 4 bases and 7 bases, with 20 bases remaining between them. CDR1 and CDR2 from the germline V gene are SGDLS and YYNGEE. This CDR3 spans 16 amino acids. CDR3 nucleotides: TGTGCCAGCAGCTTGCGACAGTCGGGTGACCTCGGGGAGCTGTTTTTT. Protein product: CASSLRQSGDLGELFF.

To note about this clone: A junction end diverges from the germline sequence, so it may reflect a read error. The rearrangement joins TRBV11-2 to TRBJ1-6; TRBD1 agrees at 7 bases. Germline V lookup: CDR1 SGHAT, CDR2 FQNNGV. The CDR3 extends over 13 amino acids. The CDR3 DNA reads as TGTGCCAGCAGCCTAGAGTGGCAGGGGGCCCTCCACTTT. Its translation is CASSLEWQGALHF.

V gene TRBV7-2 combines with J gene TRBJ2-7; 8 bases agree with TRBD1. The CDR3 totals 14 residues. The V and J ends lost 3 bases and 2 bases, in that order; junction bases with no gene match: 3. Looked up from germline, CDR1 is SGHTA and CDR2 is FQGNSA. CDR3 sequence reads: CASSFGTGAYEQYF. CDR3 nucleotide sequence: TGTGCCAGCAGCTTTGGGACAGGCGCCTACGAGCAGTACTTC.

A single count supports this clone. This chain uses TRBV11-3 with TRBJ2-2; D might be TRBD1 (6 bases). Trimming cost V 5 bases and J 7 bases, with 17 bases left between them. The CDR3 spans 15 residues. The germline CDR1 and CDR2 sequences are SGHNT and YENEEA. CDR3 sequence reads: CASSHRDINIGELFF. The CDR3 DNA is TGTGCCAGCAGCCATAGGGACATCAATATCGGGGAGCTGTTTTTT.